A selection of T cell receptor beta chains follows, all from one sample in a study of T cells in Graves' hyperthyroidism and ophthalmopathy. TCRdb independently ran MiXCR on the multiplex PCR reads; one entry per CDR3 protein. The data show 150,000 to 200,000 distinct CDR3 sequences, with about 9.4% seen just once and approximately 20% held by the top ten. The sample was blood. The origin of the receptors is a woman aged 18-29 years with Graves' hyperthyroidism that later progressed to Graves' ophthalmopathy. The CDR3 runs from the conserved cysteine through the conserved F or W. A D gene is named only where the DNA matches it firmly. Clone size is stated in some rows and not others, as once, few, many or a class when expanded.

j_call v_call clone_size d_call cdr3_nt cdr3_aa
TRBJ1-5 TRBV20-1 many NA TGCAGTGCTAGAGTACAGGGCAATCAGCCCCAGCATTTT CSARVQGNQPQHF
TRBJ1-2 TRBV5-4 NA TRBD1 TGTGCCATCTCCACAGGGGGAAGTGGCTACACCTTC CAISTGGSGYTF
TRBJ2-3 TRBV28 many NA TGTGCCAGCAGTGTACTTCCCCGGGCCAGCACAGATACGCAGTATTTT CASSVLPRASTDTQYF
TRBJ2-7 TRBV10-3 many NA TGTGCCATCAGTGCTGGGGGCATCAACGAGCAGTACTTC CAISAGGINEQYF
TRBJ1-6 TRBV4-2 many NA TGTGCCAGCAGCCAAGGGGGGGATCATTCACCCCTCCACTTT CASSQGGDHSPLHF
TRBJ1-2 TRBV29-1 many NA TGCAGCGTTGAAGAGTGGCAGGATGGCTACACCTTC CSVEEWQDGYTF
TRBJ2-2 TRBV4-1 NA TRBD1 TGCGCCAGCAGCCAAAGAATTCAGGGGGACACCGGGGAGCTGTTTTTT CASSQRIQGDTGELFF
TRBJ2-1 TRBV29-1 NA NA TGCAGCGTTGTCCACGGTGGCAATGAGCAGTTCTTC CSVVHGGNEQFF
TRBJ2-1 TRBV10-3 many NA TGTGCCATCAGAGGGCAGGGAGATAATGAGCAGTTCTTC CAIRGQGDNEQFF
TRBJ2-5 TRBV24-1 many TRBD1 TGTGCCACCAGTGACTCCGGGACAGAAGAGACCCAGTACTTC CATSDSGTEETQYF
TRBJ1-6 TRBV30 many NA TGTGCCTGGGATAATCAAAGCGACTCACCCCTCCACTTT CAWDNQSDSPLHF
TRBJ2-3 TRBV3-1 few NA TGTGCCAGCAGCCCTGTGACAGAGCAGATCACAGATACGCAGTATTTT CASSPVTEQITDTQYF
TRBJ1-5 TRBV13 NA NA TGTGCCAGCAGCCAAGGGGGGAACAATCAGCCCCAGCATTTT CASSQGGNNQPQHF
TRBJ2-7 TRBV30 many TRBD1 TGTGCCTTAACCCGGACAGGGGGGTCCTACGAGCAGTACTTC CALTRTGGSYEQYF
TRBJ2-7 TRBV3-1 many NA TGTGCCAGCAGCCAAAACGGGAACGAGCAGTACTTC CASSQNGNEQYF
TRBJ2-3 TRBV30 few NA TGTGCCTGGAGTCGTTCTAGCACAGATACGCAGTATTTT CAWSRSSTDTQYF
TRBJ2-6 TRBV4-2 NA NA TGTGCCAGCAGCCAAGGGTTGGGTTCGGGGGCCAACGTCCTGACTTTC CASSQGLGSGANVLTF
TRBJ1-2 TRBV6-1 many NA TGTGCCAGCAGTGAATACCTGACCTATGGCTACACCTTC CASSEYLTYGYTF
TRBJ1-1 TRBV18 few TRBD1 TGTGCCAGCTCCCTCTCCCAGGGGGCTTTGAACACTGAAGCTTTCTTT CASSLSQGALNTEAFF
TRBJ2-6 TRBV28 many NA TGTGCCAGCACTCCCCAAGGGCTTGTTGGCTCCCGCCGCTCTGGGGCCAACGTCCTGACTTTC CASTPQGLVGSRRSGANVLTF
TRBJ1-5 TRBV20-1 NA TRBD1 TGCAGTGCTATAAAGGACAGGGAGGCTAATCAGCCCCAGCATTTT CSAIKDREANQPQHF
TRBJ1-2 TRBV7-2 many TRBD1 TGTGCCAGCAGCTTAGAAGTCTGGGACAGGGGGCATGGCTACACCTTC CASSLEVWDRGHGYTF
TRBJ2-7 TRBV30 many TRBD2 TGTGCCTGGAGTGTACCCGACCTTCTGCGGGAGTTCTACGAGCAGTACTTC CAWSVPDLLREFYEQYF
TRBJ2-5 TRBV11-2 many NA TGTGCCAGCAGCCTCAGGGGGACCCAGTACTTC CASSLRGTQYF
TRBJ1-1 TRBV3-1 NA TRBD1 TGTGCCAGCAGCCCCCGGACAGGGGAAGCTTTCTTT CASSPRTGEAFF
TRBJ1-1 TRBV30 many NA TGTGCCTGGGGAAACACTGAAGCTTTCTTT CAWGNTEAFF
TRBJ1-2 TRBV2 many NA TGTGCCAGCAGTGAAGATACGATGGGGTCGGGCGGATATGGCTACACCTTC CASSEDTMGSGGYGYTF
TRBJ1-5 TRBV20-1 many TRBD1 TGCAGTGCTAGACAGGGGGCATATAGCAATCAGCCCCAGCATTTT CSARQGAYSNQPQHF
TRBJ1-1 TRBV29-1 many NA TGCAGCGTTTTGCTATCGGGGTTTGGCACTGAAGCTTTCTTT CSVLLSGFGTEAFF
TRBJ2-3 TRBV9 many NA TGTGCCAGCAGCGTAGACAGACAACGGGGCACAGATACGCAGTATTTT CASSVDRQRGTDTQYF
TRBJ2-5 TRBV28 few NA TGTGCCAGCAGTTTGGTACCAGGTCCGGAGACCCAGTACTTC CASSLVPGPETQYF
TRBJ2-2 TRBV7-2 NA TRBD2 TGTGCCAGCAGCTTAGATCCGGGGGGGGTCACCGGGGAGCTGTTTTTT CASSLDPGGVTGELFF
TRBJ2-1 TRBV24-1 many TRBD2 TGTGCCACCAGCTTTAGCGGGGATGTGGGTGAGCAGTTCTTC CATSFSGDVGEQFF
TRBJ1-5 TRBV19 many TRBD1 TGTGCCAGTACAACCTTGGGACAGCCCAATCAGCCCCAGCATTTT CASTTLGQPNQPQHF
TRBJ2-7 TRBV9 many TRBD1 TGTGCCAGCAGCGTAGGGTACAGGGGGCTCGAGCAGTACTTC CASSVGYRGLEQYF
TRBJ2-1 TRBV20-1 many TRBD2 TGCAGTGCTAGTGGAGGGCGGGAGTATAATGAGCAGTTCTTC CSASGGREYNEQFF
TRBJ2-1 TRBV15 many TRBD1 TGTGCCACCAGTTCGACAGGGTGGGAAGACGAGCAGTTCTTC CATSSTGWEDEQFF
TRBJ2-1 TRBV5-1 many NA TGCGCCAGCAGCTTGGACCTTAGAAGCTCCTACAATGAGCAGTTCTTC CASSLDLRSSYNEQFF
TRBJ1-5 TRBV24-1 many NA TGTGCCACCAGTGACCGACGGATGAGGCAGCCCCAGCATTTT CATSDRRMRQPQHF
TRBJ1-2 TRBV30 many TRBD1 TGTGCCTGGAACCCAGGGGGCGGTGGCTACACCTTC CAWNPGGGGYTF
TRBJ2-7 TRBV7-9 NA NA TGTGCCAGCAGCCCGGGAGACCCCTACGAGCAGTACTTC CASSPGDPYEQYF
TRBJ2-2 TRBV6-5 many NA TGTGCCAGCAGTTACTCGGGCACCGGGGAGCTGTTTTTT CASSYSGTGELFF
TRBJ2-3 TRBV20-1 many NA TGCAGTGCTTACAGGAACACAGATACGCAGTATTTT CSAYRNTDTQYF
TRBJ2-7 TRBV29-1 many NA TGCAGCGTTGAATCCGGGTCCGCCTACGAGCAGTACTTC CSVESGSAYEQYF
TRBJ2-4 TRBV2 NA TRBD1 TGTGCCAGCAGCAACGTTCAGGGGGAAAACATTCAGTACTTC CASSNVQGENIQYF
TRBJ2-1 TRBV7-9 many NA TGTGCCAGCAGCTTTACGAAAAACCTAGGCTCCTACAATGAGCAGTTCTTC CASSFTKNLGSYNEQFF
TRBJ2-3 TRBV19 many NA TGTGCCAGTAGTATTTTGGCAACGGCAGATACGCAGTATTTT CASSILATADTQYF
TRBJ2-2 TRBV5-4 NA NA TGTGCCAGCGGGGGGACACCCAACACCGGGGAGCTGTTTTTT CASGGTPNTGELFF
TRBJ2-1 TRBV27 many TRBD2 TGTGCCAGCAGTTTATTAACTAGCGGGGGGACGGATGAGCAGTTCTTC CASSLLTSGGTDEQFF
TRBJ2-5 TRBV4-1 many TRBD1 TGCGCCAGCAGCACCCGGGACAGGGGGCAAGAGACCCAGTACTTC CASSTRDRGQETQYF
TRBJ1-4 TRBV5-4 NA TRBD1 TGTGCCAGCAGCTTGGCCGACAGGGCGGAAAAACTGTTTTTT CASSLADRAEKLFF
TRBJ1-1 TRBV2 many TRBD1 TGTGCCAGCATGCCGGGACAGGGGTGGAACACTGAAGCTTTCTTT CASMPGQGWNTEAFF
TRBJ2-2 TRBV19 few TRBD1 TGTGCCAGTATAGAGGGGGCAGGGACCGGGGAGCTGTTTTTT CASIEGAGTGELFF
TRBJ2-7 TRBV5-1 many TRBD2 TGCGCCAGCAGCTTGGCCCCAGGAGCGGGAGCCTCTATCGAGCAGTACTTC CASSLAPGAGASIEQYF